What follows is one TCR beta chain and its context. Data came from immunoSEQ multiplex PCR; TCRdb stores just in-frame clones and leaves some out. The sample has 150,000 to 200,000 clones, about 81% seen once. The data originate from a study of blood T cell repertoires in COVID-19. For the study at large: Researchers got acute and convalescent COVID-19 samples from the United States, Italy and Spain.

Germline assignment: CDR1 LNHNV and CDR2 YYDKDF (reference sequence). Trimming took off 3 bases at V and 5 bases at J, with 15 bases between the two ends. CDR3 length: 15 amino acids. While infection was still active, Seattle patients were enrolled and then followed longitudinally. Input material: peripheral blood. This clonotype was sampled from a woman of 80 years or more with COVID-19, enrolled during active disease. The chain couples TRBV15 to TRBJ2-3, with a tentative D call TRBD2 (6 bases). The DNA for the CDR3 is TGTGCCACCAGCAGGCGGAGGGGTGCGGGAGATACGCAGTATTTT. Amino acid sequence: CATSRRRGAGDTQYF.